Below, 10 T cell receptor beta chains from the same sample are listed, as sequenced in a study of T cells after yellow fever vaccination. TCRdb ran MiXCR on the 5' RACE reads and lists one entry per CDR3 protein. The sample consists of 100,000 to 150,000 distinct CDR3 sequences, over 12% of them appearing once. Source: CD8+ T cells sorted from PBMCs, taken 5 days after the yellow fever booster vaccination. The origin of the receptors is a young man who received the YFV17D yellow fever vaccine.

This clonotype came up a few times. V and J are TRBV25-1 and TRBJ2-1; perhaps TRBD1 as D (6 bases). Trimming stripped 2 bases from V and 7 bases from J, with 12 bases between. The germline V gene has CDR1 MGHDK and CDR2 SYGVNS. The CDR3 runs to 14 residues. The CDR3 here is CASSELGQGNEQFF. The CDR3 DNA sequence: TGTGCCAGCAGTGAACTCGGGCAGGGGAATGAGCAGTTCTTC.

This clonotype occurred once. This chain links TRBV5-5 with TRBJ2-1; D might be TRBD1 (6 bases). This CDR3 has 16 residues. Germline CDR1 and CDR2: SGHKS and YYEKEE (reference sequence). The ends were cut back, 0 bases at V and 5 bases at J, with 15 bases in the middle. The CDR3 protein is CASSLGPQGYNNEQFF. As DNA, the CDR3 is TGTGCCAGCAGCTTGGGCCCACAGGGTTACAACAATGAGCAGTTCTTC.

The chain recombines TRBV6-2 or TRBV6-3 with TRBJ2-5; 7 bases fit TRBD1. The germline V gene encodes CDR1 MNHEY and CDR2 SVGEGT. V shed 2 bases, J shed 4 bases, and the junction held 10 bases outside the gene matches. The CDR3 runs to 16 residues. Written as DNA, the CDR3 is TGTGCCAGCAGTTACCAGGACAGGAAAGTTTCAGAGACCCAGTACTTC. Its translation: CASSYQDRKVSETQYF.

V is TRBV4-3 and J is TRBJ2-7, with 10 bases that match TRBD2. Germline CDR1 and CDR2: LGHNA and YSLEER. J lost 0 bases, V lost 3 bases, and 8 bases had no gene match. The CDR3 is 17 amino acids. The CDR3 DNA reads TGCGCCAGCAGCCAGGTCCTAGCGGGGGTTAGCTCCTACGAGCAGTACTTC. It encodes CASSQVLAGVSSYEQYF.

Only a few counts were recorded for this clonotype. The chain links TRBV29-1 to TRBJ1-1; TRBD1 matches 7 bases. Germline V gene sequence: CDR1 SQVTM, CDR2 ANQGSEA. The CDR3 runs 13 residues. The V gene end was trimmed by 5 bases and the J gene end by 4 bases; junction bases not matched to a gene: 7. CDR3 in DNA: TGCAGCGTTAACAGGGGATTGGGCACTGAAGCTTTCTTT. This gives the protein CSVNRGLGTEAFF.

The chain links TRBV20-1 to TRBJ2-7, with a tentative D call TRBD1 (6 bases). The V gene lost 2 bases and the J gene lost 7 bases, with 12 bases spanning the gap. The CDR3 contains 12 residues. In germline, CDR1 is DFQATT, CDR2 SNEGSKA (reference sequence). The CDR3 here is CSARHRVGEQYF. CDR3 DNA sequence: TGCAGTGCTAGACACAGGGTGGGGGAGCAGTACTTC.

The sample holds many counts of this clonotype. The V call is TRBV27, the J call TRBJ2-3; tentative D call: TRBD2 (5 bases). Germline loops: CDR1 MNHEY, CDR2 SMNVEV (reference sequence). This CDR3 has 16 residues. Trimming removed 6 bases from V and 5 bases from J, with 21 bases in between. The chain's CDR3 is CASRPLLATSKDTQYF. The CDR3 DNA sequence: TGTGCCAGCAGGCCGCTTCTAGCCACCTCCAAAGATACGCAGTATTTT.

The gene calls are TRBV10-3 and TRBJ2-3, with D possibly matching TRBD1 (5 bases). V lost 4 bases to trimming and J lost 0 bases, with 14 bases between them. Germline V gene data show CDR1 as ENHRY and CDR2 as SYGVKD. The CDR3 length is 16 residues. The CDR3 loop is CAISGRGPPSTDTQYF. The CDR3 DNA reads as TGTGCCATCAGTGGTAGGGGCCCCCCTAGCACAGATACGCAGTATTTT.

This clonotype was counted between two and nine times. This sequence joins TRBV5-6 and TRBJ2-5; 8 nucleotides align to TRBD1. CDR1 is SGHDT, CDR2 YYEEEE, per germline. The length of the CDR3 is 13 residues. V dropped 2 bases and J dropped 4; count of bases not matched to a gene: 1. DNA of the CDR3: TGTGCCAGCAGCTTCGGACAGGGAGAGACCCAGTACTTC. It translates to CASSFGQGETQYF.

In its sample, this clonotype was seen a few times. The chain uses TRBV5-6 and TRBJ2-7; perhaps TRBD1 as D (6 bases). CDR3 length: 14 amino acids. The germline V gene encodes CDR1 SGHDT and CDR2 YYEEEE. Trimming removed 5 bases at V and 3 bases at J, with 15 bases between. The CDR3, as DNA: TGTGCCAGCAGTCATACCGGGACAAACTACGAGCAGTACTTC. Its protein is CASSHTGTNYEQYF.